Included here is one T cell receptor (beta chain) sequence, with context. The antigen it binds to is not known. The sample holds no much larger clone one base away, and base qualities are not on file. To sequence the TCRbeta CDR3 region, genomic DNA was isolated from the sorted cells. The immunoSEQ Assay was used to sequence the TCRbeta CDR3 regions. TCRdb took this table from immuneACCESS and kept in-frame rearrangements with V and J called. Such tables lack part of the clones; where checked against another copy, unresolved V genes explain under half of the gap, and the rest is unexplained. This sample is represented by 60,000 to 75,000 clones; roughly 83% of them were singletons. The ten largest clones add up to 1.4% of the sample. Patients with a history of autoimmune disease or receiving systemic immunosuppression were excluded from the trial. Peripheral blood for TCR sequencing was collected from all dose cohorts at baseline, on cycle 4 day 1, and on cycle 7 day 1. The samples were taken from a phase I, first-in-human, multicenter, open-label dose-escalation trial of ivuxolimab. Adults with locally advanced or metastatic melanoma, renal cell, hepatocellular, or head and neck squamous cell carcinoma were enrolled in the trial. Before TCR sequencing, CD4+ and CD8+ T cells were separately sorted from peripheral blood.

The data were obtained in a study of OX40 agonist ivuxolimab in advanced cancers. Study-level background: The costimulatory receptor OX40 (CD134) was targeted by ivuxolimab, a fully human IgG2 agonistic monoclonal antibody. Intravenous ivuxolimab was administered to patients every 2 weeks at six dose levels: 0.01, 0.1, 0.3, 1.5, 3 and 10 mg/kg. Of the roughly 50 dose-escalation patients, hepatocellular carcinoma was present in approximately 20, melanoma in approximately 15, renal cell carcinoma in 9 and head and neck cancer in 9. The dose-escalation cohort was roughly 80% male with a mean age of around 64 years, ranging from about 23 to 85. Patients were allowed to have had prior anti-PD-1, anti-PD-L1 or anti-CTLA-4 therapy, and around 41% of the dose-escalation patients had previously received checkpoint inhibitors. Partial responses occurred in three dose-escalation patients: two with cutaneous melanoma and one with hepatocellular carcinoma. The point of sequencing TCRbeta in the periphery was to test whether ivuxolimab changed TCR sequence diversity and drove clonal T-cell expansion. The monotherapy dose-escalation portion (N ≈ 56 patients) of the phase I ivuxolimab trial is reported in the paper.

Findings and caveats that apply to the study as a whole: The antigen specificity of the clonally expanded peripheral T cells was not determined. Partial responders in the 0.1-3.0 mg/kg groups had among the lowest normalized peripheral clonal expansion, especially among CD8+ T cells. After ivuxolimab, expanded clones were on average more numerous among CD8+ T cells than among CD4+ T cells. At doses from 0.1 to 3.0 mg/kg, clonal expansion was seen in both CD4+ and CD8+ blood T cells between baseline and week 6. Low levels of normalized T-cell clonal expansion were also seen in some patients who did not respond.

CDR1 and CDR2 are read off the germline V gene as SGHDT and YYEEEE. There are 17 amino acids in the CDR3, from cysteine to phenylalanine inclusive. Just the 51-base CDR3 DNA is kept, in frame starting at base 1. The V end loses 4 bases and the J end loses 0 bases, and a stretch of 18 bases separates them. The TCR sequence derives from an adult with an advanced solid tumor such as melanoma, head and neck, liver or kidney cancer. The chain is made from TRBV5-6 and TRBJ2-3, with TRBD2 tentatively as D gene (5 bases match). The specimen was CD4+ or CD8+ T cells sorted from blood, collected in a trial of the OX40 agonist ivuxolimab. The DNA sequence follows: TGTGCCAGCAGCCCTTACTGGGAGATTACTAGCACAGATACGCAGTATTTT. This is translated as CASSPYWEITSTDTQYF. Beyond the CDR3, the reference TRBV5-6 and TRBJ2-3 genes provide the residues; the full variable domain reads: DAGVTQSPTHLIKTRGQQVTLRCSPKSGHDTVSWYQQALGQGPQFIFQYYEEEERQRGNFPDRFSGHQFPNYSSELNVNALLLGDSALYLCASSPYWEITSTDTQYFGPGTRLTVL.